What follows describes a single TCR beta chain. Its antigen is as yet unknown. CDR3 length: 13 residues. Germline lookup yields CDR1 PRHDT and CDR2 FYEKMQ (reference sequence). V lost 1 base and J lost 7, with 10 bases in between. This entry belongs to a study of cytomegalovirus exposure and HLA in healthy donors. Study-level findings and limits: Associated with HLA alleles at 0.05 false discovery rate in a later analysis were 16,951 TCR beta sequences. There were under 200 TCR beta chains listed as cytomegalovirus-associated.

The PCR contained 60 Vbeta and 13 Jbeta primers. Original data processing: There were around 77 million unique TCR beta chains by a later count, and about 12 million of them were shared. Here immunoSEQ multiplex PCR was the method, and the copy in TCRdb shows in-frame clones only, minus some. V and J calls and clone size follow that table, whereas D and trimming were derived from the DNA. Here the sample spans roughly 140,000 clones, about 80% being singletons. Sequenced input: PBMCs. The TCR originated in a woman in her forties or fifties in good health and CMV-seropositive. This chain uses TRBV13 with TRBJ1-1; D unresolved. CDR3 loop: CASSLESGSEAFF. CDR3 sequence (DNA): TGTGCCAGCAGCTTAGAGTCGGGAAGTGAAGCTTTCTTT.